Sequencing of this T cell receptor (beta chain) was carried out in a study of patients and donors after allogeneic stem cell transplantation. Each CDR3 protein is one row after TCRdb ran MiXCR on the RT-PCR reads. Found here are about 960,000 distinct CDR3 sequences, about a sixth of them singletons; the top ten hold around 5.5%. The CDR3 is made up of 14 amino acids. V shed 4 bases and J shed 9 bases, with 19 bases lying between them. Per germline, CDR1 LGHDT and CDR2 YNNKEL (reference sequence). This clonotype was obtained from a human donor who was either an allogeneic HSCT recipient or a stem cell or donor lymphocyte infusion donor (not recorded which). It is not recorded whose cells these are; they may come from a transplant donor. The specimen sequenced was blood, either unsorted or a sorted T cell fraction (not recorded which). V is TRBV3-1 and J is TRBJ2-7; no reliable D call. The CDR3 nucleotides are TGTGCCAGCAGCCCCAGGACCGATCCATGGGGGCAGTACTTC. It is translated as CASSPRTDPWGQYF.